A selection of T cell receptor beta chains follows, all from one sample in a study of breast tumors, draining lymph nodes, adjacent tissues. TCRdb reprocessed the multiplex PCR reads with MiXCR, giving one entry per CDR3 protein. The data show some 130,000 distinct CDR3 sequences, nearly 20% seen once. Sequenced: axillary lymph node tissue. The receptors were gathered from a female donor with breast cancer. Some clones in this sample may be carry-over from other donors' samples. The CDR3 runs from the conserved cysteine through the conserved F or W. The order of the fields is D gene, V gene, J gene, clone size, CDR3 DNA, CDR3 protein. A D gene is named only where the DNA matches it firmly. Clone size is not always given. Where it is, it says once, few, many or a class for expanded clones.

>.|TRBV5-6|TRBJ1-3|.
TGTGCCAGCAGCATCCTGGGGACGCAGGGGCTATTTGGAAACACCATATATTTT
CASSILGTQGLFGNTIYF
>.|TRBV5-1|TRBJ2-1|many
TGCGCCAGCAGCTTGGATGGGGGCGCATCAAATGAGCAGTTCTTC
CASSLDGGASNEQFF
>TRBD2|TRBV3-1|TRBJ2-3|.
TGTGCCAGCAGAAAAACCCGTAGCGGGAGAGCAGATACGCAGTATTTT
CASRKTRSGRADTQYF
>TRBD1|TRBV5-4|TRBJ1-6|many
TGTGCCAGCAGCGGAGGCCCACAGGGGTCCTATAATTCACCCCTCCACTTT
CASSGGPQGSYNSPLHF
>TRBD2|TRBV2|TRBJ2-1|many
TGTGCCAGCAGAACCGGGACTAGCGGGGGGCTAGACTCCTACAATGAGCAGTTCTTC
CASRTGTSGGLDSYNEQFF
>TRBD1|TRBV12-3/TRBV12-4|TRBJ1-4|.
TGTGCCAGCAGTGCGGGACAGGGATCGGTGTGGTCTAATGAAAGACTGTTTTTC
CASSAGQGSVWSNERLFF
>.|TRBV20-1|TRBJ1-5|many
TGCAGTGCTAGACCCCCGGGACCCTGGGGACAGCCCCAGCATTTT
CSARPPGPWGQPQHF
>.|TRBV20-1|TRBJ2-7|many
TGCAGTGCATCCCCCGGGGGCGACGAGCAGTACTTC
CSASPGGDEQYF
>TRBD2|TRBV12-3/TRBV12-4|TRBJ2-3|many
TGTGCCAGCAGTTTTAGGGGAGGGCTTGACACAGATACGCAGTATTTT
CASSFRGGLDTDTQYF
>TRBD1|TRBV20-1|TRBJ2-2|many
TGCAGTAGCTTTGGGATGGGCAGGGGGAAGGGCACCGGGGAGCTGTTTTTT
CSSFGMGRGKGTGELFF
>TRBD1|TRBV19|TRBJ1-6|once
TGTGCCAGTGGGGATGGACAGGCCCGGGCACCCCTCCACTTT
CASGDGQARAPLHF
>TRBD1|TRBV5-1|TRBJ1-2|many
TGCGCCAGCAGCTTGGCCGAGGGGGCGGGCTACACCTTC
CASSLAEGAGYTF
>TRBD1|TRBV27|TRBJ1-5|.
TGTGCCAGCAGTTTATACAGGGGGCTTCAGCCCCAGCATTTT
CASSLYRGLQPQHF
>TRBD2|TRBV4-1|TRBJ2-5|many
TGCGCCAGCAGCCAAATACCTTCTAGCGGGAGGCACCAAGAGACCCAGTACTTC
CASSQIPSSGRHQETQYF
>.|TRBV5-1|TRBJ2-5|few
TGCGCCAGCAGCTTGGGGGCGGGTATAGAAGAGACCCAGTACTTC
CASSLGAGIEETQYF
>.|TRBV18|TRBJ2-2|few
TGTGCCAGCTCACGGGGCGTCACCGGGGAGCTGTTTTTT
CASSRGVTGELFF
>.|TRBV7-9|TRBJ2-1|many
TGTGCCAGCAGCAGGGGACGGGAGTGGAATGAGCAGTTCTTC
CASSRGREWNEQFF
>.|TRBV7-8|TRBJ2-7|many
TGTGCCAGCAGCTTTGACGTCGCCCCTAGTCGATACGAGCAGTACTTC
CASSFDVAPSRYEQYF
>TRBD1|TRBV4-1|TRBJ1-2|many
TGCGCCAGCAGCCAGGGACAGGGGCAAAGTGGCTACACCTTC
CASSQGQGQSGYTF
>.|TRBV5-1|TRBJ1-3|many
TGCGCCAGCAGCTCCACAGGAGACTCTGGAAACACCATATATTTT
CASSSTGDSGNTIYF
>.|TRBV13|TRBJ2-1|few
TGTGCCAGCACCCTCGCGAGTGGGATTTCCTACAATGAGCAGTTCTTC
CASTLASGISYNEQFF
>.|TRBV6-1|TRBJ2-7|many
TGTGCCAGCACCCAATCGCTGGGCTACGAGCAGTACTTC
CASTQSLGYEQYF
>.|TRBV14|TRBJ2-5|many
TGTGCCAGCAGCCAAGGAGTACTAGCAGGTCAAGAGACCCAGTACTTC
CASSQGVLAGQETQYF
>TRBD1|TRBV7-2|TRBJ1-3|.
TGTGCCAGCAGCTTACAGGGGGCAGGTGGAAACACCATATATTTT
CASSLQGAGGNTIYF
>.|TRBV20-1|TRBJ1-3|many
TGCAGTGCTACTCAGTCCTCTGGAAACACCATATATTTT
CSATQSSGNTIYF
>TRBD2|TRBV18|TRBJ2-1|few
TGTGCCAGCTCCTCAGCGGGAGTCGCTGGCAATGAGCAGTTCTTC
CASSSAGVAGNEQFF